The TCR beta chain under discussion was sequenced for a study of T cells expressing NK-cell markers. Study summary: In sorted CD3+CD56+NKG2C+, CD3+CD56+NKG2C- and CD3+CD56-NKG2C+ T cells, TCR beta repertoires were obtained. One of eight sequenced donors was HCMV-seronegative; the other seven were seropositive.

Points on this clonotype: What it binds is unknown.

The cDNA for TCR beta came from 5'RACE template switching with UMIs. TCRdb derives one entry per CDR3 protein from the 5' RACE reads, leaving out DNA. The table for this sample gives over 100,000 distinct CDR3 sequences. Study-wide points: HCMV specificity of the expanded NKG2C+ T cell clones stayed unclear.

What was sequenced was blood T cells: a sorted CD56 or NKG2C T cell subset, CD4+ or CD8+ T cells, or bulk PBMC T cells (not recorded which). The sequence derives from a woman aged 18 to 75 in good health.

CDR3 region: CASSVEQEGYGYTF. The V gene is TRBV9, the J gene TRBJ1-2; the D call from TCRdb, TRBD1, cannot be confirmed without DNA. The germline V gene has CDR1 SGDLS and CDR2 YYNGEE. The CDR3 consists of 14 residues.